This entry lists 13 T cell receptor beta chains sequenced from one sample in a study of control samples from healthy donors and cancer patients (dated by TCRdb to 2020 to 2022). The library was prepared using the immunoSEQ multiplex PCR assay. TCRdb limited this immuneACCESS table to in-frame rearrangements with V and J called. A share of clones is missing; checked studies link under half to unresolved V genes, and the rest is unexplained. The sample data list around 180,000 clones, and about 90% of these were observed just once. 4.5% to 6% of the sample is in the top ten clones. The sequencing input was blood. Receptors originate from a young woman in good health.

The chain is built from TRBV11-2 and TRBJ2-5; D gene ambiguous. The ends were cut back, 5 bases at V and 9 bases at J, with 10 bases in the middle. This CDR3 region has 11 residues. From germline, CDR1 is SGHAT and CDR2 FQNNGV. The CDR3 coding sequence is TGTGCCAGCAGCATCCAAGGGTCCCAGTACTTC. It codes for CASSIQGSQYF. Filled out from reference TRBV11-2 and TRBJ2-5, the complete variable domain reads EAGVAQSPRYKIIEKRQSVAFWCNPISGHATLYWYQQILGQGPKLLIQFQNNGVVDDSQLPKDRFSAERLKGVDSTLKIQPAKLEDSAVYLCASSIQGSQYFGPGTRLLVL.

Turning to this clone: Within the sample, other DNA sequences also encode this same CDR3. The chain combines TRBV7-9 with TRBJ1-2; weak D call: TRBD1 (5 bases). The CDR3 extends over 14 amino acids. Looked up from germline, CDR1 is SEHNR and CDR2 is FQNEAQ (reference sequence). The V gene lost 5 bases and the J gene lost 2 bases, with 12 bases spanning the gap. CDR3 bases: TGTGCCAGCAGCCCTGGGGGGGGGAACTATGGCTACACCTTC. Translated, it gives CASSPGGGNYGYTF.

This clone was detected a few times. This rearrangement joins TRBV4-2 to TRBJ1-3; 7 bases agree with TRBD1. The CDR3 consists of 16 residues. CDR1 and CDR2 (germline): LGHNA, YNFKEQ. V was pared by 0 bases and J by 6 bases, with 8 bases of the junction left unmatched. The DNA for the CDR3 is TGTGCCAGCAGCCAAGACAGAGGGGGCTTTGAAAACACCATATATTTT. Translation gives CASSQDRGGFENTIYF.

The chain employs TRBV27 and TRBJ1-1; D perhaps matches TRBD1 (5 bases). V lost 6 bases and J 1 base, leaving 15 bases between the germline ends. From germline, CDR1 is MNHEY and CDR2 SMNVEV (reference sequence). The CDR3 length is 15 residues. The CDR3 here is CASRPGRGQNTEAFF. In DNA, the CDR3 is TGTGCCAGCAGACCGGGACGGGGCCAGAACACTGAAGCTTTCTTT.

The chain employs TRBV4-2 and TRBJ2-1; D may be TRBD2 (6 bases). This CDR3 spans 16 amino acids. Germline V lookup: CDR1 LGHNA, CDR2 YNFKEQ. Trimming left V 4 bases short and J 0 bases short, with 13 bases between. The CDR3 DNA reads as TGTGCCAGCAGCCTCGCTTCTAGCGACTCCTACAATGAGCAGTTCTTC. It translates to CASSLASSDSYNEQFF.

The chain recombines TRBV11-2 with TRBJ2-3; TRBD2 aligns across 13 bases. J lost 1 base, V lost 2 bases, and 3 bases had no gene match. In germline, CDR1 is SGHAT, CDR2 FQNNGV. This CDR3 comprises 17 residues. The CDR3 DNA is TGTGCCAGCAGCTTACTCGGACTAGCGGGGGGCACAGATACGCAGTATTTT. Encoded protein: CASSLLGLAGGTDTQYF. Full variable domain (rest looked up from reference TRBV11-2 and TRBJ2-3): EAGVAQSPRYKIIEKRQSVAFWCNPISGHATLYWYQQILGQGPKLLIQFQNNGVVDDSQLPKDRFSAERLKGVDSTLKIQPAKLEDSAVYLCASSLLGLAGGTDTQYFGPGTRLTVL.

The CDR3 DNA sequence: TGTGCCAGTAGTTCAACAGGGGGCTGGTATGGCTACACCTTC. Its translation: CASSSTGGWYGYTF. J is TRBJ1-2 and V is TRBV19, with TRBD1 identical over 9 bases. V was clipped by 5 bases and J by 5 bases; unmatched bases: 6. The CDR3 runs 14 residues. Germline V gene lookup returns CDR1 LNHDA and CDR2 SQIVND (reference sequence).

Points on this clone: Other DNA sequences in this specimen translate into the identical CDR3. The V and J genes are TRBV12-3 or TRBV12-4 and TRBJ2-3; no reliable D call. The V and J ends lost 1 base and 0 bases respectively, with 2 bases between them. The CDR3 length is 13 residues. This CDR3 reads CASSLGSTDTQYF. The CDR3 DNA reads TGTGCCAGCAGTTTAGGTAGCACAGATACGCAGTATTTT.

This chain uses TRBV7-2 with TRBJ2-1; 9 nucleotides agree with TRBD2. The CDR3 is 17 amino acids. J lost 6 bases, V lost 3 bases, and 12 bases had no gene match. Germline-derived CDR1 and CDR2 are SGHTA and FQGNSA. The CDR3 DNA follows: TGTGCCAGCAGCTTGTCCCCCGGGACTAGCTTCACCAATGAGCAGTTCTTC. Encoded protein: CASSLSPGTSFTNEQFF.

The chain uses TRBV30 and TRBJ2-1; TRBD2 is a possible D gene (5 bases). The germline V gene has CDR1 GTSNPN and CDR2 SVGIG (reference sequence). CDR3 length equals 14 residues. Deletions cut 6 bases from V and 0 bases from J, with 12 bases between. CDR3 in amino acids: CACRGESSYNEQFF. The CDR3 DNA reads TGTGCCTGCCGGGGAGAGAGCTCCTACAATGAGCAGTTCTTC.

This chain uses TRBV7-6 with TRBJ2-1, with TRBD2 matching over 11 bases. Germline trimming cut 3 bases from V and 7 bases from J; bases unmatched to any gene: 5. Germline values: CDR1 SGHVS, CDR2 FNYEAQ. The CDR3 has 15 residues. The CDR3 region is CASSFSGRAHNEQFF. In nucleotides, the CDR3 is TGTGCCAGCAGCTTTAGCGGGAGGGCCCATAATGAGCAGTTCTTC.

The J gene is TRBJ2-3, the V gene TRBV11-1, with 7 bases that match TRBD1. Germline lookup yields CDR1 SGHAT and CDR2 FQDESV (reference sequence). J gave up 8 bases and V 4 bases, and 9 bases lay outside the gene matches. The CDR3 has 14 amino acids. Here the CDR3 reads CASSYPRQGGTQYF. The DNA for the CDR3 is TGTGCCAGCAGCTATCCGAGACAGGGCGGTACGCAGTATTTT.

The chain joins TRBV11-2 to TRBJ2-3; TRBD2 matches at 9 bases. This CDR3 has 15 amino acids. Germline CDR1 is SGHAT and CDR2 is FQNNGV. The junction had 7 bases not matched to a gene; V was cut back by 2 bases and J by 7 bases. In DNA form, the CDR3 reads TGTGCCAGCAGCTTAACCGCTAGCGGGACAAATACGCAGTATTTT. It is translated as CASSLTASGTNTQYF.